Below, 8 T cell receptor beta chains from the same sample are listed, as sequenced in a study of blood T cell repertoires in COVID-19. Sequencing was performed with immunoSEQ multiplex PCR; in TCRdb, only in-frame clones are kept and a portion is missing. Of 100,000 to 150,000 clones listed, roughly 88% are singletons. The sequenced sample was peripheral blood. The source of these receptors is a man aged 50-59 years with acute or convalescent COVID-19.

J is TRBJ2-7 and V is TRBV28; the D gene is possibly TRBD2 (6 bases). The CDR3 runs 13 residues. V lost 4 bases and J lost 9, with 16 bases in between. Per the germline V gene, CDR1 is MDHEN and CDR2 is SYDVKM. The CDR3 protein is CASSSGTLLAQYF. As DNA, the CDR3 is TGTGCCAGCAGTTCCGGGACTCTTTTAGCGCAGTACTTC.

The chain couples TRBV7-2 to TRBJ1-4; the D gene is possibly TRBD1 (6 bases). The length of the CDR3 is 12 residues. The V end lost 5 bases, the J end lost 8 bases, and 9 bases lay between the germline ends. CDR1 is SGHTA and CDR2 is FQGNSA in the germline V gene. The CDR3 DNA sequence: TGTGCCAGCAGCCCCCAGGGGGAAAAACTGTTTTTT. This encodes CASSPQGEKLFF.

The chain uses TRBV5-1 and TRBJ1-1; 9 bases match TRBD1. CDR1 is SGHRS and CDR2 is YFSETQ in the germline V gene. This CDR3 spans 15 amino acids. Germline trimming cut 0 bases from V and 6 bases from J; bases unmatched to any gene: 6. As DNA, the CDR3 is TGCGCCAGCAGCTTGGGGGGACAGGGATTTGCTGAAGCTTTCTTT. Translation gives CASSLGGQGFAEAFF. Using reference TRBV5-1 and TRBJ1-1 for the parts outside the CDR3, the full variable domain is KAGVTQTPRYLIKTRGQQVTLSCSPISGHRSVSWYQQTPGQGLQFLFEYFSETQRNKGNFPGRFSGRQFSNSRSEMNVSTLELGDSALYLCASSLGGQGFAEAFFGQGTRLTVV.

This chain joins TRBV6-5 and TRBJ2-7; 7 positions match TRBD1. V lost 7 bases to trimming and J lost 2 bases; unmatched junction nucleotides: 11. Looked up from germline, CDR1 is MNHEY and CDR2 is SVGAGI. The length of the CDR3 is 15 residues. CDR3 coding DNA: TGTGCCAGCACTCTAGGTGGGGACAGCACCTACGAGCAGTACTTC. Residues: CASTLGGDSTYEQYF.

This clone has a handful of counts. V usage is TRBV7-2 and J usage is TRBJ1-1; no clear D gene. The CDR3 spans 16 residues. The V gene's germline CDR1 is SGHTA and CDR2 FQGNSA. V was clipped by 5 bases and J by 1 base, with 17 bases between them. CDR3 region: CASSLLGLSTNTEAFF. CDR3 in DNA: TGTGCCAGCAGCCTCCTTGGACTGAGCACGAACACTGAAGCTTTCTTT.

The chain uses TRBV12-3 or TRBV12-4 and TRBJ2-7; 7 bases agree with TRBD2. J was trimmed by 3 bases and V by 6 bases; bases with no gene match: 5. The length of the CDR3 is 13 residues. The CDR3 DNA is TGTGCCAGCAGGCGGGAGAACCGCTACGAGCAGTACTTC. Amino acid sequence: CASRRENRYEQYF.

V is TRBV5-1 and J is TRBJ1-1, with D hard to call. Deletions cut 1 base from V and 4 bases from J, with 11 bases between. The V gene's germline CDR1 is SGHRS and CDR2 YFSETQ. The CDR3 runs 14 residues. The CDR3 nucleotides are TGCGCCAGCAGCTTGTGGGCAGCGGCCACTGAAGCTTTCTTT. Protein sequence: CASSLWAAATEAFF.

This clone was observed a handful of times. The genes are TRBV7-2 and TRBJ1-1; no definite D call. Germline V gene data show CDR1 as SGHTA and CDR2 as FQGNSA. CDR3 length: 15 residues. Trimming removed 2 bases from V and 5 bases from J, with 15 bases in between. CDR3: CASSLTAVGRTEAFF. The CDR3 DNA reads TGTGCCAGCAGCTTAACTGCGGTCGGAAGGACTGAAGCTTTCTTT.